Shown below are 20 T cell receptor beta chains from a single sample sequenced in a study of shared clonotypes between healthy human individuals. The repertoire was sequenced with immunoSEQ multiplex PCR; TCRdb's copy has only in-frame clones and lacks some. The profile shows some 500,000 clones, 96% of them singletons. Material for sequencing was naive CD4+ T cells sorted from blood. Subset specified: CD45RA+ positively selected. The source is a woman in her thirties in good health.

The gene calls are TRBV2 and TRBJ2-7; tentative D call: TRBD2 (7 bases). The germline V gene encodes CDR1 SNHLY and CDR2 FYNNEI. V lost 6 bases and J 4 bases, leaving 34 bases between the germline ends. This CDR3 comprises 20 residues. CDR3 amino acids: CASRQGHMAKSGRGLYEQYF. The CDR3 nucleotides read TGTGCCAGCAGGCAGGGTCATATGGCCAAAAGCGGGCGGGGGCTTTACGAGCAGTACTTC.

The V gene is TRBV4-1, the J gene TRBJ1-2; no definite D call. Germline V gene data show CDR1 as MGHRA and CDR2 as YSYEKL. The CDR3 is made up of 15 amino acids. Trimming shortened V by 0 bases and J by 5 bases, and 13 bases separated the two germline ends. CDR3 residues: CASSQEYTAGYGYTF. Here the CDR3 DNA reads TGCGCCAGCAGCCAAGAATACACCGCTGGGTATGGCTACACCTTC.

The V and J genes are TRBV18 and TRBJ1-1; no reliable D call. CDR1 and CDR2 (germline): KGHSH, LQKENI. Trimming left V 2 bases short and J 0 bases short, with 16 bases between. This CDR3 comprises 17 residues. The CDR3 nucleotides are TGTGCCAGCTCACCAACCCACTTCGGTGCCATGAACACTGAAGCTTTCTTT. It codes for CASSPTHFGAMNTEAFF.

The genes are TRBV5-1 and TRBJ1-1; a weak D match, TRBD1 (6 bases). CDR3 length: 13 residues. Germline-derived CDR1 and CDR2 are SGHRS and YFSETQ. V lost 4 bases and J lost 9, with 16 bases in between. The CDR3 region is CASSASGEVQAFF. The DNA of the CDR3 is TGCGCCAGCAGCGCATCAGGGGAGGTTCAAGCTTTCTTT. The whole variable domain, remainder taken from reference TRBV5-1 and TRBJ1-1, is KAGVTQTPRYLIKTRGQQVTLSCSPISGHRSVSWYQQTPGQGLQFLFEYFSETQRNKGNFPGRFSGRQFSNSRSEMNVSTLELGDSALYLCASSASGEVQAFFGQGTRLTVV.

The chain couples TRBV18 to TRBJ2-5, with D unclear. V gave up 2 bases and J gave up 3 bases, with 7 bases separating them. This CDR3 comprises 13 residues. Germline lookup yields CDR1 KGHSH and CDR2 LQKENI. The CDR3 loop reads CASSPLEEETQYF. In DNA, the CDR3 is TGTGCCAGCTCACCATTAGAGGAAGAGACCCAGTACTTC.

The J gene is TRBJ2-7, the V gene TRBV7-8; D might be TRBD2 (6 bases). With 4 bases removed from V and 0 bases from J, the gap between germline ends came to 10 bases. In germline, CDR1 is SGHVS, CDR2 FQNEAQ. The CDR3 runs to 14 residues. The CDR3: CASSWWGVSYEQYF. DNA of the CDR3: TGTGCCAGCAGCTGGTGGGGGGTCTCCTACGAGCAGTACTTC.

V is TRBV5-1 and J is TRBJ2-3; 8 bases line up with TRBD2. The CDR3 has 15 amino acids. From germline, CDR1 is SGHRS and CDR2 YFSETQ. Trimming at V came to 4 bases and at J to 2 bases, leaving 6 bases not matched to a gene. CDR3: CASSREGRDTDTQYF. In DNA, the CDR3 is TGCGCCAGCAGCCGGGAGGGCAGGGACACAGATACGCAGTATTTT.

V gene TRBV11-2 combines with J gene TRBJ2-3; D possibly corresponds to TRBD1 (6 bases). Germline V gives CDR1 SGHAT, CDR2 FQNNGV. With 3 bases removed from V and 10 bases from J, the gap between germline ends came to 17 bases. The CDR3 runs 14 residues. The CDR3 coding sequence is TGTGCCAGCAGCTTGACAGGACGGACTCGCTCGCAGTATTTT. It yields the protein CASSLTGRTRSQYF. The whole variable domain, filled in from reference TRBV11-2 and TRBJ2-3, reads EAGVAQSPRYKIIEKRQSVAFWCNPISGHATLYWYQQILGQGPKLLIQFQNNGVVDDSQLPKDRFSAERLKGVDSTLKIQPAKLEDSAVYLCASSLTGRTRSQYFGPGTRLTVL.

The chain has TRBV4-3 and TRBJ2-7; unclear D gene. The CDR3 sequence is 14 residues long. Germline loops: CDR1 LGHNA, CDR2 YSLEER. The V end was cut by 3 bases, the J end by 0 bases, with 9 bases between. CDR3 region: CASSQLLSSYEQYF. CDR3 coding DNA: TGCGCCAGCAGCCAGCTCCTCAGCTCCTACGAGCAGTACTTC.

This clone was seen just once. In DNA, the CDR3 is TGTGCCAGCTCCCCCCCGGCAGCCCACGAGCAGTACTTC. It codes for CASSPPAAHEQYF. The genes are TRBV18 and TRBJ2-7; D not certain. The V and J ends lost 6 bases and 5 bases respectively, with 14 bases between them. The CDR3 spans 13 residues. Germline CDR1 reads KGHSH; CDR2 reads LQKENI.

The chain is built from TRBV6-1 and TRBJ1-5; D gene uncertain. The CDR3 contains 12 residues. V was pared by 1 base and J by 10 bases, with 8 bases between. Germline-derived CDR1 and CDR2 are MNHNS and SASEGT. The CDR3 bases are TGTGCCAGCAGTGAAGGGGGAAGACCCCAGCATTTT. Its translation: CASSEGGRPQHF.

The CDR3: CASSPREGVKGYTF. Here the CDR3 DNA reads TGCGCCAGCAGCCCTCGGGAGGGGGTAAAAGGCTACACCTTC. J is TRBJ1-2 and V is TRBV4-1, with D possibly matching TRBD1 (6 bases). The CDR3 totals 14 residues. Germline CDR1 MGHRA, CDR2 YSYEKL. V was pared by 4 bases and J by 8 bases, with 17 bases between.

The chain recombines TRBV28 with TRBJ1-3; D is uncertain. Germline V CDR1 and CDR2: MDHEN, SYDVKM. The CDR3 loop spans 14 amino acids. Between the trimmed V and J ends, which lost 6 bases and 0 bases, there was a span of 9 bases. CDR3 DNA sequence: TGTGCCAGCAGCACTAGAACCTCTGGAAACACCATATATTTT. It encodes CASSTRTSGNTIYF.

This rearrangement joins TRBV30 to TRBJ2-1; D possibly matches TRBD1 or TRBD2 (7 bases each). This CDR3 spans 15 amino acids. Germline V lookup: CDR1 GTSNPN, CDR2 SVGIG (reference sequence). V was trimmed by 6 bases and J by 2 bases, leaving 17 bases between them. CDR3 coding DNA: TGTGCCTGCTGGGAGGGGGCGCCCCCCTACAATGAGCAGTTCTTC. Its protein product is CACWEGAPPYNEQFF.

The chain uses TRBV5-1 and TRBJ1-3; no definite D call. Trimming took 0 bases from V and 0 from J, leaving 7 bases between them. Germline assignment: CDR1 SGHRS and CDR2 YFSETQ. This CDR3 region has 15 residues. CDR3 region: CASSLDGSSGNTIYF. In DNA, the CDR3 is TGCGCCAGCAGCTTGGACGGAAGCTCTGGAAACACCATATATTTT.

CDR3 in amino acids: CASSLGSQELLEAFF. The CDR3 DNA reads as TGCGCCAGCAGCTTGGGGAGCCAGGAGCTTCTTGAAGCTTTCTTT. This chain joins TRBV5-1 and TRBJ1-1, with no clear D. The CDR3 contains 15 residues. Deletions cut 0 bases from V and 7 bases from J, with 16 bases between. Germline V gives CDR1 SGHRS, CDR2 YFSETQ.

The chain carries TRBV19 and TRBJ2-2; D gene unclear. The germline V and J ends were trimmed by 4 bases and 4 bases, with 13 bases remaining between them. Germline-derived CDR1 and CDR2 are LNHDA and SQIVND (reference sequence). The CDR3 covers 15 residues. CDR3 protein: CASSKGWRTTGELFF. Here the CDR3 DNA reads TGTGCCAGTAGTAAAGGTTGGCGAACCACCGGGGAGCTGTTTTTT.

This clone appeared a single time. This chain connects TRBV13 to TRBJ2-1; perhaps TRBD2 as D (5 bases). The V gene's germline CDR1 is PRHDT and CDR2 FYEKMQ (reference sequence). The CDR3 has 16 residues. Trimming shortened V by 1 base and J by 0 bases, and 10 bases separated the two germline ends. CDR3 nucleotide sequence: TGTGCCAGCAGCTTAGAACGGGATAGCTCCTACAATGAGCAGTTCTTC. Translation: CASSLERDSSYNEQFF.

The J gene is TRBJ2-3, the V gene TRBV7-8; weak D call: TRBD1 (5 bases). The CDR3 is 17 residues long. V lost 2 bases and J 0 bases, leaving 15 bases between the germline ends. CDR1 and CDR2 (germline): SGHVS, FQNEAQ. CDR3 in DNA: TGTGCCAGCAGCTTAATCCCCGACAGCTCTAGCACAGATACGCAGTATTTT. Translating gives CASSLIPDSSSTDTQYF.

The chain uses TRBV6-5 and TRBJ2-3; D is unresolved. The germline gives CDR1 MNHEY, CDR2 SVGAGI. Trimming shortened V by 5 bases and J by 0 bases, and 9 bases separated the two germline ends. CDR3 size: 14 residues. The CDR3 coding sequence is TGTGCCAGCAGTAAACTGCGTAGCACAGATACGCAGTATTTT. It specifies CASSKLRSTDTQYF.